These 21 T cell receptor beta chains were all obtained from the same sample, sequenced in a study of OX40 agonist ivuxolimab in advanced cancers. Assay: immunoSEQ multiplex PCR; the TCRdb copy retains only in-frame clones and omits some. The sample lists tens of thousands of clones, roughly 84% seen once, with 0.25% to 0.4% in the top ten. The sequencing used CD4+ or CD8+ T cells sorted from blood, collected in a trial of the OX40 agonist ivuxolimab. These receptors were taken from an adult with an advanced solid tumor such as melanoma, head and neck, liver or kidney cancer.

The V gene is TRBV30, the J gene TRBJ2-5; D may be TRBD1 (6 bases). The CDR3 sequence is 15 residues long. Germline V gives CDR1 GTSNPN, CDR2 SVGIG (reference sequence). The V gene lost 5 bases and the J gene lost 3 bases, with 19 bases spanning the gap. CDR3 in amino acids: CAWGGRGGNKETQYF. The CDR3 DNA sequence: TGTGCCTGGGGGGGCAGGGGCGGAAATAAAGAGACCCAGTACTTC.

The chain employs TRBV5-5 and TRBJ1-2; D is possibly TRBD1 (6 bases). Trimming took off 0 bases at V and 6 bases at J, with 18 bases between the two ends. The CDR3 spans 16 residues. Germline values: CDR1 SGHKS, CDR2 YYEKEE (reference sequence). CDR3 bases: TGTGCCAGCAGCTTGGAGTGGGGGGCGCGTTTTAATGGCTACACCTTC. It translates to CASSLEWGARFNGYTF.

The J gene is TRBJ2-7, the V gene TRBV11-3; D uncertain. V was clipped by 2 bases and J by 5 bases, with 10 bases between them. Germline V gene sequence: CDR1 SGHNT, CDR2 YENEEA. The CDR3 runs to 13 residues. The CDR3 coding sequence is TGTGCCAGCAGCTTAACGGGTTTCCACGAGCAGTACGTC. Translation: CASSLTGFHEQYV.

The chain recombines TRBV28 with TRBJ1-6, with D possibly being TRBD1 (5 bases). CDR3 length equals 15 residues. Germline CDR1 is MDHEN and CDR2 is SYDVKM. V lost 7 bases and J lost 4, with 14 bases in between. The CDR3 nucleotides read TGTGCCAGCACCACGGGGGGGGAGTATAATTCACCCCTCCACTTT. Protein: CASTTGGEYNSPLHF.

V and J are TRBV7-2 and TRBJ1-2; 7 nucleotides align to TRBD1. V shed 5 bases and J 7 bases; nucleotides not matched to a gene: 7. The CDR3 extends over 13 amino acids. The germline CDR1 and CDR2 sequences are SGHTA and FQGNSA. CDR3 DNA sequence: TGTGCCAGCAGCGTCGACAGGGCGAGTGGCTACACCTTC. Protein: CASSVDRASGYTF.

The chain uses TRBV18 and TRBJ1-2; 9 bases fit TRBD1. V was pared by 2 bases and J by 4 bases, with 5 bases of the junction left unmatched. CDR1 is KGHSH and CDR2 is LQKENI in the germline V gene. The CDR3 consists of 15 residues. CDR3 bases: TGTGCCAGCTCACCAGGGACAGGGCCGGGCTATGGCTACACCTTC. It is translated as CASSPGTGPGYGYTF.

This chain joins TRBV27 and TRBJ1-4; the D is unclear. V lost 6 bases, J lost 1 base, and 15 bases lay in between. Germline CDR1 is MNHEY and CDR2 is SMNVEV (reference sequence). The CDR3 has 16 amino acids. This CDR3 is CASSPEFIITNEKLFF. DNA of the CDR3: TGTGCCAGCAGCCCGGAGTTTATAATAACTAATGAAAAACTGTTTTTT.

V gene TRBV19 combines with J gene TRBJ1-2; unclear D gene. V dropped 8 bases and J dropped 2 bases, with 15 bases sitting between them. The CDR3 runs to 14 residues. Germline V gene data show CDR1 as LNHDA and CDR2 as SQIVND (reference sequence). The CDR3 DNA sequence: TGTGCCAGTCTGAAATCGTCGATAAACTATGGCTACACCTTC. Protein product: CASLKSSINYGYTF.

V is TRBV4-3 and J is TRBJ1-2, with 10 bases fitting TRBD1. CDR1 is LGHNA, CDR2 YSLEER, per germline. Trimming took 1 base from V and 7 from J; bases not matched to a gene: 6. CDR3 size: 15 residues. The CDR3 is CASSQGTGTGVGYTF. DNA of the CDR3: TGCGCCAGCAGCCAAGGGACCGGGACAGGGGTTGGCTACACCTTC.

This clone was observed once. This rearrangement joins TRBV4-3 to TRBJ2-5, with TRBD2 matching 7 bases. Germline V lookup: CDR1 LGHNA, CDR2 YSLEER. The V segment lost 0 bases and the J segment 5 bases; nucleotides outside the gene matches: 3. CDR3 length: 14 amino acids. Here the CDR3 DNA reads TGCGCCAGCAGCCAAGATGGGACTATGGAGACCCAGTACTTC. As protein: CASSQDGTMETQYF.

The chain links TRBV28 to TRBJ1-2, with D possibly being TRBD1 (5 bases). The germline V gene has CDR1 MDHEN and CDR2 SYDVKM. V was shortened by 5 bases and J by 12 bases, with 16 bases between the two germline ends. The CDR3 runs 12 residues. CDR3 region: CASSAGSRSDTF. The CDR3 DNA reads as TGTGCCAGCAGTGCAGGGTCCCGCTCTGACACCTTC.

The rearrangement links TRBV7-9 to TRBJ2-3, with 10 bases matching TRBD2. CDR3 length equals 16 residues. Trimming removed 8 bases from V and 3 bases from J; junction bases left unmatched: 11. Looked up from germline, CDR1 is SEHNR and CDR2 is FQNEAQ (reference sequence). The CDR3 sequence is CASLLGASGRTDTQYF. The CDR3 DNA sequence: TGTGCCAGCCTCCTTGGAGCTAGCGGGAGAACAGATACGCAGTATTTT.

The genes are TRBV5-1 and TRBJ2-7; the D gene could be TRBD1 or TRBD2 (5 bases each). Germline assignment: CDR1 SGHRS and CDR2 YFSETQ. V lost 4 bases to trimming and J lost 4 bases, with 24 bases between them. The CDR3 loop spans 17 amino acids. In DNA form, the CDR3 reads TGCGCCAGCAGCCCCGCAGGGACCAGAGGAAAAGCTTACGAGCAGTACTTC. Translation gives CASSPAGTRGKAYEQYF.

The CDR3 is CASSLPNRPASSGANVLTF. In nucleotides, the CDR3 is TGTGCCAGCAGCTTGCCAAACAGGCCTGCCTCCTCTGGGGCCAACGTCCTGACTTTC. The V gene is TRBV5-4, the J gene TRBJ2-6, with TRBD1 as a possible D gene (5 bases). Germline-derived CDR1 and CDR2 are SGHNT and YYREEE (reference sequence). Trimming cost V 1 base and J 0 bases, with 17 bases left between them. The CDR3 length is 19 residues.

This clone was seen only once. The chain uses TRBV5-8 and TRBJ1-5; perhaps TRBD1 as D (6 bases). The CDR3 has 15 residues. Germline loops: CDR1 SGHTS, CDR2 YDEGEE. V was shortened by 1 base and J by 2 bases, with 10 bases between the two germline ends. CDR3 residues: CASSLLGAGNQPQHF. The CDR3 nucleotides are TGTGCCAGCAGCTTGTTGGGGGCGGGCAATCAGCCCCAGCATTTT.

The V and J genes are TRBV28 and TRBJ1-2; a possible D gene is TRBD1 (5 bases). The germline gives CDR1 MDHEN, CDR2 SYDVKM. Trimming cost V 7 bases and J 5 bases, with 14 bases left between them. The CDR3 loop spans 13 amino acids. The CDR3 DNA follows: TGTGCCAGCACCCATGAGACAGTATATGGCTACACCTTC. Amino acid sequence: CASTHETVYGYTF.

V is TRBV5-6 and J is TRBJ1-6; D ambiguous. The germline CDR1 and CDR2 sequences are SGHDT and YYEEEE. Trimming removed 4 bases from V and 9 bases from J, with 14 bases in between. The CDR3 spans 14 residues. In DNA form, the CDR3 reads TGTGCCAGCAGCAATCGACACCTCGGTTCACCCCTCCACTTT. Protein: CASSNRHLGSPLHF.

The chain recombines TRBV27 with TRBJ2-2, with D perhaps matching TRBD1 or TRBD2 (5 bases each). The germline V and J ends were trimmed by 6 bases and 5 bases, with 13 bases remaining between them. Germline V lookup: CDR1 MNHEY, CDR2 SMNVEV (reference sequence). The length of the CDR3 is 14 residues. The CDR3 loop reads CASRRGGGTGELFF. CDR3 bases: TGTGCCAGCAGACGTGGGGGTGGGACCGGGGAGCTGTTTTTT.

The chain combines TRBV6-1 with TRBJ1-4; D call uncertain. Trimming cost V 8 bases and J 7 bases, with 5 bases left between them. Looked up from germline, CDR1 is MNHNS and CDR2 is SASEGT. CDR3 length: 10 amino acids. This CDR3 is CASYGEKLFF. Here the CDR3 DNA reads TGTGCCAGCTACGGTGAAAAACTGTTTTTT.

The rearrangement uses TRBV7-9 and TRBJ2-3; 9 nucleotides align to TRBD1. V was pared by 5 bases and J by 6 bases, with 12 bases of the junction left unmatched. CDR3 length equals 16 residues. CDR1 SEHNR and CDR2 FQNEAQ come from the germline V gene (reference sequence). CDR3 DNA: TGTGCCAGCAGCCCCGGGACAGGGCAACGTCTGGATACGCAGTATTTT. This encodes CASSPGTGQRLDTQYF.

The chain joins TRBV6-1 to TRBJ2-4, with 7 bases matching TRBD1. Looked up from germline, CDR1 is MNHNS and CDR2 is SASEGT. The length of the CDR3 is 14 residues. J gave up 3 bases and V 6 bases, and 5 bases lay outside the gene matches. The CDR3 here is CASRPGQYKNIQYF. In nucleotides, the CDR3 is TGTGCCAGCAGGCCGGGACAGTACAAAAACATTCAGTACTTC.